Given below is one TCR beta chain in context. The target of this receptor is not known. No qualities accompany the bases; no much larger clone lies one base away. The sample is drawn from a study of cytomegalovirus exposure and HLA in healthy donors (dated 2017 in TCRdb). Turning to the overall study: According to an earlier analysis of 587 of the donors, about 190 million T cells yielded 90 million to 140 million unique TCR beta sequences and 276 Gb of sequence data. An early release covering more than 500 HLA-typed donors comprised approximately 290 gigabases of sequencing data and 85 million to 100 million unique TCR sequences. Of the 300 to 450 genotyped donors, 81% were placed in the genetic ancestry cluster associated with self-reported Caucasian donors. The study aimed to test whether signatures of past pathogen exposure could be identified by cataloging public T cell receptors. The study used immunosequencing to profile the T cell repertoires of several hundred subjects and linked those repertoires to cytomegalovirus serostatus. In addition to the first cohort of 650 to 800 subjects, a separate validation cohort of approximately 130 different subjects was used. The study combined high-throughput TCR immunosequencing, statistical association of individual TCRs with disease status, and machine learning to predict cytomegalovirus infection status. In a later analysis, previously published TCR beta repertoires from hundreds of donors were re-analyzed and high-resolution HLA genotyping was added so that TCR occurrence patterns could be studied. Rather than drawing on any new phenotypic data, the later analysis identified candidate immune exposures from TCR beta sequences and the way those sequences occurred across donors. An earlier analysis of some 500 of the donors used high-throughput TCR beta sequencing to judge whether each TCR beta V gene segment behaved as functional or pseudogenic. Donor age, sex, ethnicity and CMV serostatus were compiled together with the repertoire data. In a later genetic analysis, genome-wide SNP genotypes for about 65% of the 666 donors were used, and that subset was treated as a discovery cohort. All discovery cohort repertoires had been generated using a single sequencing platform. HLA typing included class I and class II loci at four-digit resolution. The number of typed donors differed by locus: about 629-640 for A, B, C, DRB1 and DQB1; 500 to 550 for DQA1; some 610 for DPA1; and 400 to 480 for DPB1. Because of strong linkage in the cohort, four to six DR-DQ haplotypes were treated as single units for association and clustering. Among 398 genotyped donors of the cohort, an average of roughly 240,000 unique TCR beta nucleotide sequences were sequenced per donor, roughly a sixth of them non-productive. The full study reports these points: Over 15 rarely observed V segments, including chromosome 9 orphons, were excluded from the earlier analysis of some 590 of the donors because counts were too low. Because HLA typing was missing for some donors at each locus, association tests included only the typed subset. A further reported finding was that TCR beta sequences accurately predicted the HLA-A and HLA-B alleles for most subjects in the first cohort. A later genetic analysis reported fewer N-insertions in productive TCRs among donors in an Asian-associated ancestry cluster than the roughly 700-donor mean. While some public TCRs were present in many individuals, most TCR sequences turned up only very rarely across donors. A cluster of highly shared sequence variants was judged likely to represent a technical artifact of the sequencing pipeline. A total of roughly 160 TCR beta chains were listed by the study as associated with cytomegalovirus. For the cohort, immune exposure information was limited to CMV serostatus. According to a later analysis, parvovirus B19, influenza, CMV and Epstein-Barr virus appeared linked to several top co-occurrence clusters. In vitro tests confirmed that three of the cytomegalovirus-associated TCR beta chains recognize cytomegalovirus antigens. According to the authors, the approach could potentially be generalized to other disease states and immunological phenotypes. In a later analysis, most CMV-associated TCR beta chains were found to appear HLA-restricted, with HLA associations seemingly driven largely by CMV exposure. According to a later analysis, TCR association rates differed among HLA loci, with DRB1 alleles showing the most associated TCRs and HLA-C alleles showing the fewest. In both the original and validation cohorts, the classifier was reported to diagnose cytomegalovirus status with high specificity and sensitivity. This cohort had only TCR beta chains sequenced, and the lack of alpha or paired-chain data limited which features could be detected. In a later genetic analysis, a missense DCLRE1C variant was associated with V-gene and J-gene trimming of TCR beta chains, and the association was replicated in an independent cohort. Linkage disequilibrium might explain the correlated functional status among segregating V segments, but an unknown experimental factor could not be ruled out. At a false discovery rate of 0.05, a later analysis linked about 16,000 TCR beta sequences to specific HLA alleles. When HLA alleles, especially DR and DQ, strongly co-occurred, TCR associations were difficult to assign to individual alleles. The presence/absence analyses assumed that sequencing depth was roughly uniform across donors, and that assumption may not be true. In an earlier analysis of some 540 of the donors, most TCR beta V segments appeared in productive rearrangements about 87% or about 30% of the time, broadly matching IMGT annotations. In a later analysis, HLA-associated TCR beta chains showed more clonal expansion and lower generation probabilities than non-associated chains that were equally common.

In total, roughly 670 healthy bone marrow donors made up the cohort. At the time of sampling, all cohort members were nominally healthy, though unrecorded immune exposures were likely present. The donor was CMV seropositive and belonged to the group of 250 to 300 seropositive cohort members. A peripheral blood sample was provided by each donor, and peripheral blood mononuclear cells were used for TCR beta sequencing. Genomic DNA was extracted from the blood cell samples with the Qiagen DNeasy Blood Extraction Kit. The receptor library was made with the immunoSEQ multiplex PCR assay. For the multiplex PCR, a mixture combining 60 forward primers for TCR Vbeta segments and 13 reverse primers for TCR Jbeta segments was used. A multiplex PCR assay on genomic DNA amplified the CDR3 region of rearranged TCR beta genes. The Illumina HiSeq System was used to sequence the amplified TCR beta libraries as 87-base-pair reads. The authors' pipeline ran thus. Across the 670 or so repertoires, a later analysis counted tens of millions of unique TCR beta chains, 9.5 million to 13 million of which were shared by at least two donors. A nearest-neighbor algorithm error-corrected the raw reads and collapsed the reads into unique sequences, merging closely related sequences to remove PCR and sequencing errors. To assign V, D and J gene segments, CDR3 sequences were aligned to IMGT reference sequences. For a sequence to be retained, a match of at least six nucleotides was required to both a V gene segment and a J gene segment. Rearrangements were classified as productive when the CDR3 lacked stop codons and remained in frame with V and J, and all other rearrangements were classified as non-productive. Following IMGT convention, CDR3 was defined as the stretch from the second conserved V-encoded cysteine up to the conserved J-encoded phenylalanine. The earlier analysis of about 610 of the donors excluded any sequence lacking an unambiguous match to a single V gene segment. In an earlier analysis of roughly 600 of the donors, a V segment was called functional when productive rearrangements were above 56.7%, and segregating when the standard deviation between donors exceeded 5%. To diagnose cytomegalovirus status from the catalog of TCR beta chain sequences, a statistical classification framework was built. A later analysis assigned V and J genes by comparing TCR nucleotide sequences with IMGT/GENE-DB human TR gene sequences. A later analysis assigned CDR3 sequences and most-parsimonious VDJ recombination scenarios with the TCRdist pipeline. A later analysis defined each TCR beta chain by its CDR3 amino acid sequence plus V-gene family, and excluded reads lacking a unique V-gene family. To address suspected cross-contamination and a sequencing artifact, a later analysis removed under 600 highly shared, low-generation-probability nucleotide sequences. In a later analysis, a clonal expansion index was calculated for each public chain from normalized within-repertoire ranks of inferred template counts. In a later analysis, generation probabilities were computed with a VDJ recombination model fitted to out-of-frame rearrangements, and the resulting probabilities were checked against IGoR. In a later analysis, hypergeometric tests were used to score TCR-TCR, TCR-HLA and TCR-CMV co-occurrence, with a repertoire-size bias correction applied to TCR pairs. To estimate false discovery rates, a later analysis permuted the HLA or CMV assignments 20 times. In a later analysis, co-occurring TCRs were grouped using DBSCAN, with TCRdist sequence similarity added in when clustering inside HLA-allele-positive subsets. Co-occurrence clustering excluded repertoires with fewer than 30,000 or more than 120,000 public chains, plus five with anomalous nucleotide sharing. Sourced from immuneACCESS, this table was stored by TCRdb with only in-frame sequences that have V and J called. A share of the clones is absent; for the studies checked, an unresolved V gene accounts for under half, and the remainder has no known explanation. V and J calls and clone size follow that table, whereas D and trimming were derived from the DNA. A total of about 35,000 clones appear in this sample, 60% to 80% of them only once. The ten largest clonotypes hold 8% to 9% of the sample.

The sequenced sample was PBMCs. This receptor was taken from a woman in her twenties or thirties in good health and CMV-seropositive.

The CDR3 reads as follows: CSVGQGATGELFF. DNA sequence: TGCAGCGTTGGCCAGGGGGCAACCGGGGAGCTGTTTTTT. The rearrangement combines TRBV29-1 with TRBJ2-2; 8 bases in the middle match TRBD1. The germline V gene provides CDR1 SQVTM and CDR2 ANQGSEA. The V end gives up 4 bases and the J end 5 bases, leaving 3 bases in the junction not matched to a gene. Including cysteine and phenylalanine, the CDR3 has 13 amino acids. Here the CDR3 DNA is all that survives: 39 bases in frame from base 1.